The subject of this entry is one T cell receptor (beta chain). The antigen remains undetermined. This CDR3 region has 15 residues. V lost 6 bases, J lost 4 bases, and 9 bases stayed unmatched. Germline V gene sequence: CDR1 MDHEN, CDR2 SYDVKM. This entry comes from a study of T cell responses to AZD1222 COVID-19 vaccine. General study results and limits: Seropositive AZD1222 recipients at baseline numbered only five or six. Repertoire sampling was restricted to post-peak T cell response timepoints.

Repertoires were generated with immunoSEQ multiplex PCR, while TCRdb's copy carries only in-frame clones and drops some. There are under 130,000 clones in the sample; around 94% occur only once, and approximately 2.2% lies in the top ten. The source material was peripheral blood, sampled on day 0 of AZD1222 vaccination. The sequence came from an adult in good health. The chain couples TRBV28 to TRBJ2-3, with 8 nucleotides matching TRBD1. In DNA, the CDR3 is TGTGCCAGCAGCGGACAGGGAGGAACTCCAGATACGCAGTATTTT. Its translation is CASSGQGGTPDTQYF.